This T cell receptor (beta chain) was retrieved from a study of identical twins. The CDR3 spans 17 residues. J gave up 3 bases and V 4 bases, and 12 bases lay outside the gene matches. The V gene's germline CDR1 is MGHRA and CDR2 YSYEKL. Broader study findings: For out-of-frame alpha sequences shared by twins, low generation probability was in excess. Cord blood beta clonotypes present at high abundance carried fewer insertions; no such pattern appeared in memory repertoires.

This clonotype was seen ten or more times. Its specificity is unknown. Healthy Caucasians supplied all donations. TCRdb re-called the 5' RACE reads through MiXCR, storing one row per CDR3 protein. The table shows fewer than 650,000 distinct CDR3 sequences, with about 7.6% occurring only once. These same data were also listed under a study on yellow fever vaccine responses in identical twins.

The sequenced sample consisted of PBMCs. J is TRBJ2-5 and V is TRBV4-1, with TRBD2 matching over 9 bases. The source is a woman aged 18 to 35 in good health. CDR3 sequence reads: CASSPGRAGGQEETQYF. DNA of the CDR3: TGCGCCAGCAGCCCTGGTAGGGCGGGGGGGCAGGAAGAGACCCAGTACTTC.